The entry that follows covers one T cell receptor (beta chain) sequence. This specimen belongs to a study of cytomegalovirus exposure and HLA in healthy donors. It was with 60 Vbeta and 13 Jbeta primers that the PCR ran. The repertoire was sequenced with immunoSEQ multiplex PCR; TCRdb's copy has only in-frame clones and lacks some. Recorded for this sample: 45,000 to 55,000 clones. The sequence derives from a man between 40 and 49 years old in good health and CMV-seropositive. Sequenced material: PBMCs.

This chain's CDR3 is CASSSGQVGITEAFF. Here the CDR3 DNA reads TGCGCCAGCAGCTCGGGACAGGTAGGAATCACTGAAGCTTTCTTT. The chain employs TRBV5-1 and TRBJ1-1; 8 bases are shared with TRBD1. CDR3 length: 15 amino acids. V gave up 3 bases and J gave up 4 bases; unmatched junction bases: 8. Germline assignment: CDR1 SGHRS and CDR2 YFSETQ.